This TCR beta chain was recovered during a study of post-analysis software for immune sequencing data. Study-wide results and limits: Patients carried a handful of TRBV segments more frequently than controls did, and TRBV5-6, TRBV5-1 and TRBV20-1 were among them.

On this clonotype: What it recognizes is unknown.

The TCR beta cDNA libraries contained unique molecular identifiers. TCRdb independently ran MiXCR on the PCR reads; one entry per CDR3 protein. The profile shows hundreds of thousands of distinct CDR3 sequences, approximately 59% of them singletons. The CDR3 spans 15 residues. V shed 6 bases and J 6 bases; nucleotides not matched to a gene: 12. Germline V CDR1 and CDR2: DFQATT, SNEGSKA (reference sequence). The clonotype was recovered from a girl aged 2 to 9 with multiple sclerosis. What was sequenced was blood. This chain connects TRBV20-1 to TRBJ2-1; 9 bases align to TRBD2. This CDR3 reads CSALRLVAGVNEQFF. Here the CDR3 DNA reads TGCAGTGCCCTAAGGTTGGTAGCGGGAGTCAATGAGCAGTTCTTC.